A selection of T cell receptor beta chains follows, all from one sample in a study of blood T cell repertoires in COVID-19. Data came from immunoSEQ multiplex PCR; TCRdb stores just in-frame clones and leaves some out. The sample lists hundreds of thousands of clones, 75% to 90% occurring once. The sample comprised PBMCs or T cells enriched from blood (not recorded which). The receptors shown here come from a man aged 25-45 years who had recovered from COVID-19. Both conserved end residues are part of each CDR3. D genes are given only for firm matches. The size of a clone is reported for some rows only, either as once, few or many, or as a class for expanded clones.

d_gene: -; v_gene: TRBV10-2; j_gene: TRBJ1-4; abundance: -; CDR3aa: CASSPTATNEKLFF; CDR3nt: TGCGCCAGCAGCCCGACAGCAACTAATGAAAAACTGTTTTTT
d_gene: TRBD2; v_gene: TRBV5-4; j_gene: TRBJ2-1; abundance: -; CDR3aa: CASTPGTSGTNEQFF; CDR3nt: TGTGCCAGCACCCCCGGGACTAGCGGGACTAATGAGCAGTTCTTC
d_gene: -; v_gene: TRBV4-1; j_gene: TRBJ1-2; abundance: -; CDR3aa: CASSQIFVGAGYTF; CDR3nt: TGCGCCAGCAGCCAAATTTTTGTGGGGGCTGGCTACACCTTC
d_gene: TRBD2; v_gene: TRBV5-1; j_gene: TRBJ2-7; abundance: -; CDR3aa: CASSQGLAGGEQYF; CDR3nt: TGCGCCAGCAGCCAAGGACTAGCGGGTGGCGAGCAGTACTTC
d_gene: TRBD1; v_gene: TRBV12-3/TRBV12-4; j_gene: TRBJ2-1; abundance: -; CDR3aa: CASSSLQGYEQFF; CDR3nt: TGTGCCAGCAGTTCATTACAGGGGTATGAGCAGTTCTTC
d_gene: -; v_gene: TRBV3-1/TRBV3-2; j_gene: TRBJ2-1; abundance: once; CDR3aa: CASSQLDQPAFF; CDR3nt: TGTGCCAGCAGCCAACTAGACCAGCCGGCGTTCTTC
d_gene: TRBD1; v_gene: TRBV7-9; j_gene: TRBJ1-1; abundance: -; CDR3aa: CASSLEGGYNTEAFF; CDR3nt: TGTGCCAGCAGCTTAGAAGGGGGCTATAACACTGAAGCTTTCTTT
d_gene: -; v_gene: TRBV2; j_gene: TRBJ1-5; abundance: -; CDR3aa: CASRANQPQHF; CDR3nt: TGTGCCAGCAGGGCTAATCAGCCCCAGCATTTT
d_gene: TRBD2; v_gene: TRBV12-3/TRBV12-4; j_gene: TRBJ2-7; abundance: -; CDR3aa: CASRLAGVGEQYF; CDR3nt: TGTGCCAGCAGGCTAGCGGGAGTTGGCGAGCAGTACTTC
d_gene: TRBD2; v_gene: TRBV5-6; j_gene: TRBJ2-5; abundance: -; CDR3aa: CASKELAGPETQYF; CDR3nt: TGTGCCAGCAAAGAACTAGCGGGTCCGGAGACCCAGTACTTC
d_gene: TRBD1; v_gene: TRBV28; j_gene: TRBJ1-6; abundance: -; CDR3aa: CASSPGTANFSPLHF; CDR3nt: TGTGCCAGCAGTCCCGGGACAGCCAACTTTTCACCCCTCCACTTT
d_gene: -; v_gene: TRBV6-5; j_gene: TRBJ1-6; abundance: -; CDR3aa: CASRGPDSPLHF; CDR3nt: TGTGCCAGCAGGGGGCCAGATTCACCCCTCCACTTT
d_gene: -; v_gene: TRBV3-1/TRBV3-2; j_gene: TRBJ1-5; abundance: -; CDR3aa: CASSQDSVQPQHF; CDR3nt: TGTGCCAGCAGCCAAGATTCGGTACAGCCCCAGCATTTT
d_gene: -; v_gene: TRBV7-9; j_gene: TRBJ1-6; abundance: -; CDR3aa: CASSLGGALNSPLHF; CDR3nt: TGTGCCAGCAGCTTAGGGGGCGCGTTGAATTCACCCCTCCACTTT
d_gene: TRBD2; v_gene: TRBV3-1/TRBV3-2; j_gene: TRBJ2-3; abundance: -; CDR3aa: CASSPKAGGTDTQYF; CDR3nt: TGTGCCAGCAGCCCAAAAGCGGGAGGAACAGATACGCAGTATTTT
d_gene: -; v_gene: TRBV24-1; j_gene: TRBJ1-5; abundance: -; CDR3aa: CATSASGSGDNQPQHF; CDR3nt: TGTGCCACCAGTGCCTCGGGGTCAGGGGACAATCAGCCCCAGCATTTT
d_gene: TRBD2; v_gene: TRBV7-8; j_gene: TRBJ2-5; abundance: -; CDR3aa: CASSFRLAGQETQYF; CDR3nt: TGTGCCAGCAGCTTTAGACTAGCGGGACAAGAGACCCAGTACTTC
d_gene: TRBD1; v_gene: TRBV18; j_gene: TRBJ1-6; abundance: -; CDR3aa: CASSPGQGGSPLHF; CDR3nt: TGTGCCAGCTCACCGGGACAGGGAGGTTCACCCCTCCACTTT
d_gene: TRBD1; v_gene: TRBV19; j_gene: TRBJ1-2; abundance: few; CDR3aa: CASSTRQGSYGYTF; CDR3nt: TGTGCCAGTAGTACCCGACAGGGGTCCTATGGCTACACCTTC
d_gene: -; v_gene: TRBV28; j_gene: TRBJ2-7; abundance: -; CDR3aa: CASSLSGDYYEQYF; CDR3nt: TGTGCCAGCAGTTTATCCGGGGATTACTACGAGCAGTACTTC
d_gene: -; v_gene: TRBV2; j_gene: TRBJ2-1; abundance: -; CDR3aa: CASSGAGSIGSFKFF; CDR3nt: TGTGCCAGCAGTGGGGCAGGGTCAATAGGTAGTTTCAAGTTCTTC
d_gene: -; v_gene: TRBV28; j_gene: TRBJ1-3; abundance: -; CDR3aa: CASSLTFSGNTIYF; CDR3nt: TGTGCCAGCAGTTTGACATTTTCTGGAAACACCATATATTTT
d_gene: TRBD2; v_gene: TRBV5-4; j_gene: TRBJ2-7; abundance: -; CDR3aa: CASSAGLADSYEQYF; CDR3nt: TGTGCCAGCAGCGCCGGACTAGCGGACTCCTACGAGCAGTACTTC
d_gene: -; v_gene: TRBV10-2; j_gene: TRBJ2-1; abundance: -; CDR3aa: CASSESTGVEQFF; CDR3nt: TGCGCCAGCAGTGAGTCGACGGGGGTTGAGCAGTTCTTC
d_gene: TRBD1; v_gene: TRBV2; j_gene: TRBJ2-7; abundance: -; CDR3aa: CAAARDRGQEQYF; CDR3nt: TGTGCCGCAGCAAGGGACAGGGGGCAAGAGCAGTACTTC
d_gene: TRBD1; v_gene: TRBV5-4; j_gene: TRBJ2-7; abundance: -; CDR3aa: CASSLLTGNNEQYF; CDR3nt: TGTGCCAGCAGCCTTCTGACAGGGAACAACGAGCAGTACTTC
d_gene: TRBD1; v_gene: TRBV27; j_gene: TRBJ1-6; abundance: -; CDR3aa: CASSLSGTGVSPLHF; CDR3nt: TGTGCCAGCAGTTTATCGGGGACAGGGGTTTCACCCCTCCACTTT
d_gene: TRBD1; v_gene: TRBV5-4; j_gene: TRBJ2-4; abundance: -; CDR3aa: CASSLGYGTGGENIQYF; CDR3nt: TGTGCCAGCAGCTTGGGGTATGGTACAGGGGGAGAGAACATTCAGTACTTC